These 31 T cell receptor beta chains were sequenced from one sample in a study of T cells in Graves' hyperthyroidism and ophthalmopathy. Amplified regions were TCR beta CDR3 sequences from RNA transcripts. A first-round RT-PCR of the TCR CDR3 used the HTBI primer set. Each CDR3 protein is one row after TCRdb ran MiXCR on the multiplex PCR reads. The data show more than 500,000 distinct CDR3 sequences, with roughly 15% seen just once and approximately 15% held by the top ten. Material: blood. The receptors come from a woman aged 40 to 50 with Graves' hyperthyroidism.

This sequence joins TRBV7-3 and TRBJ2-1; TRBD2 matches 10 bases. J lost 3 bases, V lost 1 base, and 3 bases had no gene match. The germline V gene has CDR1 SGHTA and CDR2 FQGTGA. The CDR3 is made up of 16 amino acids. The CDR3 nucleotides are TGTGCCAGCAGCTTAAGTCTAGCGGGAGTCTACAATGAGCAGTTCTTC. This encodes CASSLSLAGVYNEQFF.

Many counts were recorded for this clonotype. The V and J genes are TRBV2 and TRBJ2-3; perhaps TRBD2 as D (5 bases). With 2 bases removed from V and 2 bases from J, the gap between germline ends came to 8 bases. Germline CDR1 and CDR2: SNHLY and FYNNEI. The CDR3 runs to 14 residues. CDR3 in amino acids: CASSENLATDTQYF. The CDR3 DNA sequence: TGTGCCAGCAGTGAAAATCTAGCCACAGATACGCAGTATTTT. Drawing the rest from reference TRBV2 and TRBJ2-3, the complete variable domain is EPEVTQTPSHQVTQMGQEVILRCVPISNHLYFYWYRQILGQKVEFLVSFYNNEISEKSEIFDDQFSVERPDGSNFTLKIRSTKLEDSAMYFCASSENLATDTQYFGPGTRLTVL.

In its sample, this clonotype was seen a few times. A read error may be the cause here, since a much bigger clone is one base away. V is TRBV6-1 and J is TRBJ2-7; D is perhaps TRBD2 (5 bases). The germline CDR1 and CDR2 sequences are MNHNS and SASEGT. Trimming stripped 7 bases from V and 6 bases from J, with 19 bases between. The CDR3 length is 14 residues. The DNA of the CDR3 is TGTGCCAGCATCTCTGCGGTAGCGACCTGCGAGCAGTACTTC. Residues: CASISAVATCEQYF.

The rearrangement joins TRBV28 to TRBJ2-1, with 11 bases lining up with TRBD1. Germline V gene lookup returns CDR1 MDHEN and CDR2 SYDVKM. The CDR3 length is 16 residues. V was clipped by 3 bases and J by 7 bases; unmatched bases: 8. The CDR3 bases are TGTGCCAGCAGTTTGTCCGGGACAGGGGGGGTTAATGAGCAGTTCTTC. This sequence encodes CASSLSGTGGVNEQFF.

This clonotype was detected many times. The chain has TRBV18 and TRBJ2-5; 7 nucleotides align to TRBD2. The CDR3 loop spans 17 amino acids. With 0 bases clipped from V and 5 bases from J, the junction kept 12 bases outside the gene matches. Germline V gene data show CDR1 as KGHSH and CDR2 as LQKENI. For the CDR3, the DNA is TGTGCCAGCTCACCACCTATCGGGGGGAGCGAAGGGGAGACCCAGTACTTC. It is translated as CASSPPIGGSEGETQYF.

This clonotype came up many times. The rearrangement joins TRBV7-6 to TRBJ2-1, with D perhaps matching TRBD1 or TRBD2 (5 bases each). The CDR3 has 13 amino acids. Germline CDR1 is SGHVS and CDR2 is FNYEAQ. The germline V and J ends were trimmed by 4 bases and 9 bases, with 13 bases remaining between them. The CDR3 loop reads CASSSGPGTEQFF. As DNA, the CDR3 is TGTGCCAGCAGCTCGGGACCGGGCACTGAGCAGTTCTTC.

This clonotype was observed at least ten times. The genes are TRBV10-1 and TRBJ2-1; 14 bases agree with TRBD2. The germline V gene has CDR1 WNHNN and CDR2 SYGVQD (reference sequence). The CDR3 loop spans 16 amino acids. V lost 0 bases to trimming and J lost 6 bases; unmatched junction nucleotides: 1. CDR3: CASSESGLAGANEQFF. DNA of the CDR3: TGCGCCAGCAGTGAGTCGGGACTAGCGGGAGCCAATGAGCAGTTCTTC.

The count of this clonotype is one. The chain joins TRBV27 to TRBJ2-1; D is uncertain. V dropped 2 bases and J dropped 7 bases, with 12 bases sitting between them. The CDR3 totals 14 residues. Looked up from germline, CDR1 is MNHEY and CDR2 is SMNVEV (reference sequence). The chain's CDR3 is CASSLLGPTNEQFF. CDR3 sequence (DNA): TGTGCCAGCAGTTTACTAGGGCCTACGAATGAGCAGTTCTTC.

This clonotype occurred many times. This chain links TRBV20-1 with TRBJ2-7; TRBD1 is a possible D gene (5 bases). This CDR3 contains 15 residues. The V and J ends lost 0 bases and 0 bases respectively, with 12 bases between them. Germline V gene sequence: CDR1 DFQATT, CDR2 SNEGSKA (reference sequence). CDR3 coding DNA: TGCAGTGCTAGAGAAGGGTCAGGGCCCTCCTACGAGCAGTACTTC. This translates into CSAREGSGPSYEQYF.

This clonotype showed up many times. The chain is built from TRBV6-1 and TRBJ2-2; D is ambiguous. Germline V lookup: CDR1 MNHNS, CDR2 SASEGT. The V gene lost 6 bases and the J gene lost 3 bases, with 11 bases spanning the gap. The CDR3 spans 14 residues. CDR3 sequence (DNA): TGTGCCAGCAGACATACTAAGTACACCGGGGAGCTGTTTTTT. This codes for CASRHTKYTGELFF.

The J gene is TRBJ2-7, the V gene TRBV9, with D possibly TRBD1 on 5 matching bases. V was cut by 0 bases and J by 5 bases, with 12 bases left in between. CDR1 and CDR2 (germline): SGDLS, YYNGEE. CDR3 length equals 14 residues. Written as DNA, the CDR3 is TGTGCCAGCAGCGTAGGCGGAGTCAGGGACGAGCAGTACTTC. It is translated as CASSVGGVRDEQYF.

This clonotype appeared many times. The rearrangement links TRBV28 to TRBJ2-5, with 7 bases lining up with TRBD1. Germline loops: CDR1 MDHEN, CDR2 SYDVKM. The CDR3 has 11 residues. The V gene end was trimmed by 5 bases and the J gene end by 13 bases; junction bases not matched to a gene: 7. DNA for the CDR3: TGTGCCAGCAGTACAGGGGCCCCACCGTACTTC. It encodes CASSTGAPPYF.

The chain is built from TRBV5-1 and TRBJ2-1; a possible D gene is TRBD2 (6 bases). This CDR3 spans 15 amino acids. Between the trimmed V and J ends, which lost 3 bases and 3 bases, there was a span of 13 bases. CDR1 and CDR2 (germline): SGHRS, YFSETQ. CDR3 amino acids: CASSSDGSVYNEQFF. CDR3 sequence (DNA): TGCGCCAGCAGCTCGGACGGGAGCGTCTACAATGAGCAGTTCTTC. Full variable domain (missing parts from reference TRBV5-1 and TRBJ2-1): KAGVTQTPRYLIKTRGQQVTLSCSPISGHRSVSWYQQTPGQGLQFLFEYFSETQRNKGNFPGRFSGRQFSNSRSEMNVSTLELGDSALYLCASSSDGSVYNEQFFGPGTRLTVL.

In its sample, this clonotype was seen many times. This sequence joins TRBV20-1 and TRBJ2-3; 13 nucleotides match TRBD2. Germline-derived CDR1 and CDR2 are DFQATT and SNEGSKA (reference sequence). The CDR3 has 14 residues. V trimming: 4 bases; J trimming: 6 bases; junction bases outside the gene matches: 4. The CDR3 DNA is TGCAGTGCTATGGGACTAGCGGGAATGGATACGCAGTATTTT. Amino acids: CSAMGLAGMDTQYF.

The V gene is TRBV5-4, the J gene TRBJ2-2; 9 bases align to TRBD1. The J segment lost 3 bases and the V segment lost 3 bases, leaving 6 bases of the junction unmatched. Germline V CDR1 and CDR2: SGHNT, YYREEE (reference sequence). The CDR3 contains 16 residues. CDR3 protein: CASSSTDRGYTGELFF. CDR3 nucleotides: TGTGCCAGCAGCTCAACTGACAGGGGGTACACCGGGGAGCTGTTTTTT.

At least ten counts were recorded for this clonotype. The chain is built from TRBV7-2 and TRBJ2-7; TRBD1 might be the D (5 bases). The CDR3 extends over 12 amino acids. Germline lookup yields CDR1 SGHTA and CDR2 FQGNSA. Trimming cost V 5 bases and J 2 bases, with 7 bases left between them. For the CDR3, the DNA is TGTGCCAGCAGCCAGGACACCTACGAGCAGTACTTC. Amino acid sequence: CASSQDTYEQYF. Full variable domain (missing parts from reference TRBV7-2 and TRBJ2-7): GAGVSQSPSNKVTEKGKDVELRCDPISGHTALYWYRQSLGQGLEFLIYFQGNSAPDKSGLPSDRFSAERTGGSVSTLTIQRTQQEDSAVYLCASSQDTYEQYFGPGTRLTVT.

J is TRBJ2-1 and V is TRBV19; 11 positions match TRBD2. The CDR3 has 18 residues. The ends lost 6 bases at V and 7 bases at J; junction bases unmatched: 17. Germline V gene data show CDR1 as LNHDA and CDR2 as SQIVND (reference sequence). The CDR3 nucleotides read TGTGCCAGTAGCCTAAGAACCACTAGCGGGAGCGGGAAGAATGAGCAGTTCTTC. Translated: CASSLRTTSGSGKNEQFF.

CDR3 in amino acids: CASRSPGQGDNEQFF. CDR3 coding DNA: TGTGCCAGCAGATCTCCGGGACAGGGAGACAATGAGCAGTTCTTC. The chain couples TRBV28 to TRBJ2-1; 9 nucleotides match TRBD1. The CDR3 contains 15 residues. From germline, CDR1 is MDHEN and CDR2 SYDVKM. The ends lost 6 bases at V and 5 bases at J; junction bases unmatched: 8.

This clonotype was recorded many times. The chain recombines TRBV7-9 with TRBJ2-5; maybe TRBD2 (7 bases). The CDR3 is 14 amino acids. From germline, CDR1 is SEHNR and CDR2 FQNEAQ (reference sequence). Trimming took 7 bases from V and 1 from J, leaving 13 bases between them. The CDR3 region has the DNA TGTGCCAGCATCCGAGGGGGGGCCCAAGAGACCCAGTACTTC. It specifies CASIRGGAQETQYF.

This chain uses TRBV3-1 with TRBJ1-5, with D unresolved. V was trimmed by 0 bases and J by 2 bases, leaving 5 bases between them. CDR1 LGHDT and CDR2 YNNKEL come from the germline V gene (reference sequence). CDR3 size: 14 residues. CDR3 region: CASSQDTRNQPQHF. CDR3 nucleotide sequence: TGTGCCAGCAGCCAAGATACTCGCAATCAGCCCCAGCATTTT.

The chain carries TRBV4-1 and TRBJ2-7; TRBD2 might be the D (5 bases). From germline, CDR1 is MGHRA and CDR2 YSYEKL. The V end lost 2 bases, the J end lost 5 bases, and 10 bases lay between the germline ends. The CDR3 totals 13 residues. This CDR3 is CASSQRGFHEQYF. CDR3 nucleotides: TGCGCCAGCAGCCAACGGGGATTCCACGAGCAGTACTTC.

The V call is TRBV19, the J call TRBJ2-5, with TRBD2 matching over 13 bases. This CDR3 region has 16 residues. From germline, CDR1 is LNHDA and CDR2 SQIVND (reference sequence). V dropped 4 bases and J dropped 4; count of bases not matched to a gene: 6. CDR3 loop: CASSTGLAGVVETQYF. In DNA form, the CDR3 reads TGTGCCAGTAGTACCGGACTAGCGGGAGTCGTAGAGACCCAGTACTTC.

This clonotype was counted ten times or more. The V and J genes are TRBV2 and TRBJ2-1, with a possible D match to TRBD2 (5 bases). Germline values: CDR1 SNHLY, CDR2 FYNNEI. This CDR3 is built from 12 residues. The V gene lost 4 bases and the J gene lost 6 bases, with 7 bases spanning the gap. In DNA, the CDR3 is TGTGCCAGCAGTGTCCTAGCCAATGAGCAGTTCTTC. Protein: CASSVLANEQFF. Complete variable domain (other parts from reference TRBV2 and TRBJ2-1): EPEVTQTPSHQVTQMGQEVILRCVPISNHLYFYWYRQILGQKVEFLVSFYNNEISEKSEIFDDQFSVERPDGSNFTLKIRSTKLEDSAMYFCASSVLANEQFFGPGTRLTVL.

The CDR3 sequence: CASRETGPEQYF. In nucleotides, the CDR3 is TGCGCCAGCAGGGAGACAGGGCCCGAGCAGTACTTC. This chain joins TRBV10-2 and TRBJ2-7; TRBD1 matches at 7 bases. CDR3 length: 12 residues. Germline CDR1 WSHSY, CDR2 SAAADI. Trimming removed 6 bases from V and 6 bases from J; junction bases left unmatched: 5.

In this sample, this clonotype turned up many times. The chain combines TRBV29-1 with TRBJ1-1; D not certain. The V gene's germline CDR1 is SQVTM and CDR2 ANQGSEA. The V gene lost 6 bases and the J gene lost 4 bases, with 12 bases spanning the gap. There are 12 residues in the CDR3. The CDR3 region has the DNA TGCAGCGTCCGCAATCAAGGCACTGAAGCTTTCTTT. Protein sequence: CSVRNQGTEAFF.

This clonotype appeared many times. V is TRBV12-3 or TRBV12-4 and J is TRBJ2-1; D may be TRBD1 or TRBD2 (5 bases each). CDR3 length: 13 residues. Trimming stripped 8 bases from V and 0 bases from J, with 8 bases between. This chain's CDR3 is CASGGTSYNEQFF. CDR3 DNA sequence: TGTGCCAGCGGTGGGACCTCCTACAATGAGCAGTTCTTC.

The chain employs TRBV5-1 and TRBJ2-1; 7 bases match TRBD2. Per the germline V gene, CDR1 is SGHRS and CDR2 is YFSETQ. The CDR3 loop spans 15 amino acids. Trimming removed 4 bases from V and 0 bases from J; junction bases left unmatched: 4. CDR3 nucleotide sequence: TGCGCCAGCAGCCCTAGCGGAAACTCCTACAATGAGCAGTTCTTC. This codes for CASSPSGNSYNEQFF.

Ten or more counts support this clonotype. The gene calls are TRBV20-1 and TRBJ2-7, with 11 bases that match TRBD2. The CDR3 has 14 residues. Germline V gene lookup returns CDR1 DFQATT and CDR2 SNEGSKA (reference sequence). The trim removed 5 bases at V and 3 bases at J, leaving 6 bases unmatched. Here the CDR3 reads CSAPGLAAGYEQYF. The CDR3, as DNA: TGCAGTGCTCCGGGACTAGCGGCGGGCTACGAGCAGTACTTC.

This chain links TRBV10-3 with TRBJ2-1; weak D call: TRBD2 (6 bases). CDR1 ENHRY and CDR2 SYGVKD come from the germline V gene. This CDR3 contains 15 residues. V lost 4 bases to trimming and J lost 6 bases, with 16 bases between them. The CDR3 DNA sequence: TGTGCCATCAGTGGCGGGGCCCAGGGATTCAATGAGCAGTTCTTC. Its protein product is CAISGGAQGFNEQFF.

This clonotype was seen repeatedly, ten times or more. This chain connects TRBV11-2 to TRBJ2-2, with 13 bases identical to TRBD2. Germline V gene data show CDR1 as SGHAT and CDR2 as FQNNGV. The CDR3 is made up of 16 amino acids. Trimming cost V 5 bases and J 2 bases; bases outside gene matches: 2. The CDR3 reads CASSRLAGGNTGELFF. The DNA of the CDR3 is TGTGCCAGCAGCCGACTAGCGGGGGGAAACACCGGGGAGCTGTTTTTT. The full variable domain, completed using reference TRBV11-2 and TRBJ2-2, is EAGVAQSPRYKIIEKRQSVAFWCNPISGHATLYWYQQILGQGPKLLIQFQNNGVVDDSQLPKDRFSAERLKGVDSTLKIQPAKLEDSAVYLCASSRLAGGNTGELFFGEGSRLTVL.

This clonotype has ten or more counts. The DNA of the CDR3 is TGTGCCAGCGGACTAGCGGGAGGGCTCGAGCAGTACTTC. Its protein is CASGLAGGLEQYF. The gene calls are TRBV6-2 or TRBV6-3 and TRBJ2-7; 15 nucleotides align to TRBD2. The trim removed 8 bases at V and 6 bases at J, leaving 2 bases unmatched. Germline CDR1 is MNHEY and CDR2 is SVGEGT. The CDR3 extends over 13 amino acids.